This entry concerns a single TCR beta chain. The junction differs from germline at one of its ends, possibly a read error. Using a constant-region primer together with ProtoScript II reverse transcriptase, TCR beta cDNA was made from roughly 520 ng of total RNA. Slightly modified ARM-PCR served as the procedure for the TCR beta libraries. These libraries came from three rounds of nested multiplex PCR. Rounds one and two of PCR, each of 9 to 11 cycles, were primed with TRBV1-TRBV30 forward primers and a C-beta reverse primer. MiXCR, run by TCRdb on the multiplex PCR reads, gives a single entry per CDR3 protein. The sample contains around 100,000 distinct CDR3 sequences, approximately 68% of which appear only once. CDR3 length: 13 residues. Germline lookup yields CDR1 SGHRS and CDR2 YFSETQ. Co-extracting RNA and DNA was done with about 20-33 mg of unsorted bulk tissue as input. This sample is drawn from a study of tumor-infiltrating lymphocytes in primary liver carcinoma.

This clonotype was obtained from a woman between 55 and 75 years old with primary liver carcinoma and hepatitis B virus infection. The rearrangement uses TRBV5-1 and TRBJ1-6; D is undetermined. Specimen: liver tumor tissue from sampling region 5. Subset: tumor region T5, tumor centre. The chain's CDR3 is CASSLSDNSPFHF. The CDR3 DNA reads as TGTGCCAGCAGCTTGTCAGATAATTCACCCTTCCACTTT.